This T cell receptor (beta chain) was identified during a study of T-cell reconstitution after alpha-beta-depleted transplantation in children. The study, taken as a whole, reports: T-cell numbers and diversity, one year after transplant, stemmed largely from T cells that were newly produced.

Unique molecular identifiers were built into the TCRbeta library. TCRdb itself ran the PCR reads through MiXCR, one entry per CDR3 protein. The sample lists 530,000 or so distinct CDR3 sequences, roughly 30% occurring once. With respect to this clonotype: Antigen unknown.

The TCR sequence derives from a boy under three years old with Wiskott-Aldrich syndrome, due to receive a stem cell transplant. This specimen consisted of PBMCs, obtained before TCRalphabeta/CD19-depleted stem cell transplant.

The CDR3 sequence is CASSPRTSGRGQFF. The CDR3 region has the DNA TGTGCCAGCAGTCCACGGACTAGCGGAAGGGGGCAGTTCTTC. V and J are TRBV12-3 or TRBV12-4 and TRBJ2-1; TRBD2 matches 10 bases. The CDR3 consists of 14 residues. The V segment lost 5 bases and the J segment 12 bases; nucleotides outside the gene matches: 10.